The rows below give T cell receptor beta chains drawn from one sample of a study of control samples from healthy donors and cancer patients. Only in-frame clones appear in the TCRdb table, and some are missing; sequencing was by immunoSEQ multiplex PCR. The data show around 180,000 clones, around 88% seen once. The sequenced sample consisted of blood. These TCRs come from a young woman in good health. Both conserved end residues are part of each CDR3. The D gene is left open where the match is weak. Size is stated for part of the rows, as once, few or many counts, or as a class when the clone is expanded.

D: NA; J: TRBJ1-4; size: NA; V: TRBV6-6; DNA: TGTGCCAGCAGTTCCTCCGAGACTGGGATTAATGAAAAACTGTTTTTT; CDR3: CASSSSETGINEKLFF
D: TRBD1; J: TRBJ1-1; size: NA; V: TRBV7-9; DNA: TGTGCCAGCAGCTTAGCGGACAGGGATGAAGCTTTCTTT; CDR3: CASSLADRDEAFF
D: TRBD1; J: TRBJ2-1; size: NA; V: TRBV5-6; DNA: TGTGCCAGCAGCCCGGACAGGGACTCCTACAATGAGCAGTTCTTC; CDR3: CASSPDRDSYNEQFF
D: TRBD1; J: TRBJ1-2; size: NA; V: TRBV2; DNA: TGTGCCAGCGTCATACAGGGGGCTCATGGCTACACCTTC; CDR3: CASVIQGAHGYTF
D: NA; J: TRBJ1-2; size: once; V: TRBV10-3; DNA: TGTGCCATCAGTGAGATAGAGGAGAACTATGGCTACACCTTC; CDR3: CAISEIEENYGYTF
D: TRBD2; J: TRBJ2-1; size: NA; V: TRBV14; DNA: TGTGCCAGCAGCCAAGTGGCTAGCGGGAGCTCCTACAATGAGCAGTTCTTC; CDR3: CASSQVASGSSYNEQFF
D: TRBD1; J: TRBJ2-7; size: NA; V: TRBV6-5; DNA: TGTGCCAGCAGTTACTCCCCAGGGGGCGGCTACGAGCAGTACTTC; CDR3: CASSYSPGGGYEQYF
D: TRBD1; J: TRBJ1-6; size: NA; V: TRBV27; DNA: TGTGCCAGCAATCTGGACAGGGGGCGAAGCTCCTATAATTCACCCCTCCACTTT; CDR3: CASNLDRGRSSYNSPLHF
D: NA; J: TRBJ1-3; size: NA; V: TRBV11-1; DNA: TGTGCCAGCAGCAAGGGACACACGAGCTCTGGAAACACCATATATTTT; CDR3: CASSKGHTSSGNTIYF
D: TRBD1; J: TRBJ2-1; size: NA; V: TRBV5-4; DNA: TGTGCCAGCAGCCCTTACGAGACAGGGGCCTACAATGAGCAGTTCTTC; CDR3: CASSPYETGAYNEQFF
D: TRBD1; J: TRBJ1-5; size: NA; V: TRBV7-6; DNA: TGTGCCAGCAGCTTAAAGGGGGCGAGTAATCAGCCCCAGCATTTT; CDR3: CASSLKGASNQPQHF
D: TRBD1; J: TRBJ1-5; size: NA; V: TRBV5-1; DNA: TGCGCCAGCAGCTTGGGTCAGGGGGCTAATCAGCCCCAGCATTTT; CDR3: CASSLGQGANQPQHF
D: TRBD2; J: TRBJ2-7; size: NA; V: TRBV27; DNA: TGTGCCAGCAGTCCCCGTAGCGGGGGAAGTTACGAGCAGTACTTC; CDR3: CASSPRSGGSYEQYF
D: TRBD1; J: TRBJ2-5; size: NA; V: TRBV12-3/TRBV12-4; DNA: TGTGCCAGCGGACAGGGTCGGGAGACCCAGTACTTC; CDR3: CASGQGRETQYF
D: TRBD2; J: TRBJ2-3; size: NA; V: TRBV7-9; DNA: TGTGCCAGCAGCCCCACGGGGGGAAGCCCCACAGATACGCAGTATTTT; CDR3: CASSPTGGSPTDTQYF
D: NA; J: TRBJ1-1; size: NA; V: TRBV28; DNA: TGTGCCAGCAGTTCCATCAGTGGCGGGTACACTGAAGCTTTCTTT; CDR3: CASSSISGGYTEAFF
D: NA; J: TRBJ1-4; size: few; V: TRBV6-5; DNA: TGTGCCTGCGCCATTGGGGGTATTTATGAAAAACTGTTTTTT; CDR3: CACAIGGIYEKLFF
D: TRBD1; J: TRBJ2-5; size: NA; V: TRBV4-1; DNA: TGCGCCAGCAGCCAAGGTCCCCCTACAGGGGTGGCAGGGACCCAGTACTTC; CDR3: CASSQGPPTGVAGTQYF
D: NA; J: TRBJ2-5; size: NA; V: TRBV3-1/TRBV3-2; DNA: TGTGCCAGCAGCCCCTGGGAGCATCCGGAGACCCAGTACTTC; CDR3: CASSPWEHPETQYF
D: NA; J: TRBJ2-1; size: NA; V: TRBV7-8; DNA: TGTGCCAGCAGCCACATCGGGTCGCTCTCCTACAATGAGCAGTTCTTC; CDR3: CASSHIGSLSYNEQFF
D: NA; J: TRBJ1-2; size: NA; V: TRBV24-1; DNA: TGTGCCACCAGTGAATCCGGGTTCTATGGCTACACCTTC; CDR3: CATSESGFYGYTF
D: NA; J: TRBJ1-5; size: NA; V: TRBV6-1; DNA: TGTGCCAGCAGTGAACGAGGAAATCAGCCCCAGCATTTT; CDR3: CASSERGNQPQHF
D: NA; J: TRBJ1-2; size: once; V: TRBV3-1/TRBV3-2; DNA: TGTGCCAGCAGCCAACACACCGTGGGTGGCTACACCTTC; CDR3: CASSQHTVGGYTF
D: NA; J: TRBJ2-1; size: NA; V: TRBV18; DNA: TGTGCCAGCTCACCTCCGGCACAGGGATACAATGAGCAGTTCTTC; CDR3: CASSPPAQGYNEQFF
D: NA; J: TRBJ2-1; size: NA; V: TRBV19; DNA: TGTGCCAGTAGTATAAACTGGAGAGGATTCAATGAGCAGTTCTTC; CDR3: CASSINWRGFNEQFF
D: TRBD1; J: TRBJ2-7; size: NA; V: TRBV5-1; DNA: TGCGCCAGCAGCAAGACGGGACAGCCCGAGACCTACGAGCAGTACTTC; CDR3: CASSKTGQPETYEQYF
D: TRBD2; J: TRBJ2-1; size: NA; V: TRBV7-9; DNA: TGTGCCAGCAGCGGTCCCGGTAGGACTAGCGGGACCTATGAGCAGTTCTTC; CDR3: CASSGPGRTSGTYEQFF
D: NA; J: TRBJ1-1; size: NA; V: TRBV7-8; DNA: TGTGCCAGCAGCTCCGGGTATGAAGCTTTCTTT; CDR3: CASSSGYEAFF
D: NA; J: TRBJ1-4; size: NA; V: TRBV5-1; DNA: TGCGCCAGCAGCTTGGGGGGTCGGTCAGACGAAAAACTGTTTTTT; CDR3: CASSLGGRSDEKLFF
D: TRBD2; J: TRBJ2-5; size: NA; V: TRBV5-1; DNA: TGCGCCAGCAGCTTGAGTGGCGGGACTAGCGGGGGGCCGACGGGAGCCCAGTACTTC; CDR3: CASSLSGGTSGGPTGAQYF
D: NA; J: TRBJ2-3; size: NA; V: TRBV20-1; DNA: TGCAGTGCTAGTGACCCAGTCCCCACAGATACGCAGTATTTT; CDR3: CSASDPVPTDTQYF
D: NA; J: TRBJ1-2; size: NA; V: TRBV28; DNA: TGTGCCAGCGGTGCGGGCCAAGCTAACTATGGCTACACCTTC; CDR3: CASGAGQANYGYTF
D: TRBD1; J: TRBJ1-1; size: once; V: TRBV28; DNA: TGTGCCAGCAGTCTCTCGGGGACAGGGAACGTTTTCTTT; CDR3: CASSLSGTGNVFF
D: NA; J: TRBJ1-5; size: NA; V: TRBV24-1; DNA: TGTGCCACCAGTGAGTGGGCTTCAGAGCCCCAGCATTTT; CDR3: CATSEWASEPQHF
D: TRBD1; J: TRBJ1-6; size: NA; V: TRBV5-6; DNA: TGTGCCAGCAGCTTGGCCGGCAGGGGGTATACACCCCTCCACTTT; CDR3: CASSLAGRGYTPLHF
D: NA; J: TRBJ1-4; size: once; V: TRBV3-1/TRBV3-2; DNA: TGTGCCAGCAGTCGGTTTCCCGGGACGGGTAATGAAAAACTGTTTTTT; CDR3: CASSRFPGTGNEKLFF
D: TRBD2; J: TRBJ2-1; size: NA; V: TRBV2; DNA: TGTGCCAGCAGGGGAGCGGGGGGATACAATGAGCAGTTCTTC; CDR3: CASRGAGGYNEQFF
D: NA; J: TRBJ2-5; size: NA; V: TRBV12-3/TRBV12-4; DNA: TGTGCCAGCAGTTTCCCGGGGGAGACCCAGTACTTC; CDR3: CASSFPGETQYF
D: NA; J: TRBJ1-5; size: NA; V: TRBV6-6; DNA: TGTGCCAGCAGGGGTGAAGGGTCAAGTCAGCCCCAGCATTTT; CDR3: CASRGEGSSQPQHF
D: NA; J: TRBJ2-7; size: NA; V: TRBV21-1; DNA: TGTGCCAGCAGCCACCCCCAAGTCTCCTACGAGCAGTACTTC; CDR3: CASSHPQVSYEQYF
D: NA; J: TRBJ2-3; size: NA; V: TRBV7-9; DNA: TGTGCCAGCAGCCGCCGAAGCGGGAGCACAGATACGCAGTATTTT; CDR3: CASSRRSGSTDTQYF
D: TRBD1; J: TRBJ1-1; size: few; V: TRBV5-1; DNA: TGCGCCAGCAGCTTGCAGGCAGGGGGAGCCAACACTGAAGCTTTCTTT; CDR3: CASSLQAGGANTEAFF
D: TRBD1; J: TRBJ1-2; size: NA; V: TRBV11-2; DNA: TGTGCCAGCAGCCCCCATCAGGGGGCGCCTGGCTACACCTTC; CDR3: CASSPHQGAPGYTF